The clone carrying this T cell receptor beta chain was recorded a few times. The data were produced by immunoSEQ multiplex PCR, yet TCRdb's version contains in-frame clones alone and is incomplete. The sample has 200,000 to 250,000 clones; around 83% are singletons. The data derive from a study of blood T cell repertoires in COVID-19. The V gene's germline CDR1 is SGHNT and CDR2 YYREEE (reference sequence). Deletions cut 3 bases from V and 6 bases from J, with 21 bases between. There are 16 residues in the CDR3. The chain combines TRBV5-4 with TRBJ1-2; D is possibly TRBD1 (6 bases). Sequenced input: peripheral blood. This clonotype was obtained from a woman aged 65 to 85 with COVID-19, enrolled during active disease. CDR3 sequence: CASSSELWVQGDGYTF. The DNA of the CDR3 is TGTGCCAGCAGCTCTGAATTGTGGGTACAGGGAGATGGCTACACCTTC. The variable domain in full, completed from reference TRBV5-4 and TRBJ1-2, reads ETGVTQSPTHLIKTRGQQVTLRCSSQSGHNTVSWYQQALGQGPQFIFQYYREEENGRGNFPPRFSGLQFPNYSSELNVNALELDDSALYLCASSSELWVQGDGYTFGSGTRLTVV.